Listed below are T cell receptor beta chains from one sample, sequenced in a study of spatial heterogeneity in lung cancer. TCRdb redid the calling of the 5' RACE reads with MiXCR, one entry per CDR3 protein. The data show roughly 15,000 distinct CDR3 sequences, about 7.9% seen once. The sample here was PBMCs, taken at surgery. Source of these receptors: a female donor with early-stage non-small cell lung cancer. CDR3s include the opening cysteine and the closing phenylalanine or tryptophan. Fields, in order: clone size, CDR3 length, V gene, J gene, D gene, CDR3 DNA, CDR3 protein. The D gene is left open where the match is weak. Size values are once, few and many counts, or a class for expanded clones, and some rows have none.

NA	20	TRBV12-2	TRBJ2-3	NA	TGTGCAAGTCGCTTAGCCCAGTCAGGACTAGCGGGGAATAGCACAGATACGCAGTATTTT	CASRLAQSGLAGNSTDTQYF
few	11	TRBV12-3/TRBV12-4	TRBJ1-3	NA	TGTGCCGATGCGAAAGGAAACACCATATATTTT	CADAKGNTIYF
NA	16	TRBV7-2	TRBJ2-2	TRBD1	TGTGCCAGCAGCTCGGGACAGGGGGCGAGGACCGGGGAGCTGTTTTTT	CASSSGQGARTGELFF
many	14	TRBV25-1	TRBJ2-7	TRBD1	TGTGCCAGCAGGAAGGCCGGACAGGGCTACGAGCAGTACTTC	CASRKAGQGYEQYF
many	13	TRBV28	TRBJ2-7	TRBD1	TGTGCCAGCAGGGACGGGACAGCCTACGAGCAGTACTTC	CASRDGTAYEQYF
many	13	TRBV28	TRBJ2-5	NA	TGTGCCAGCAGCCAAGGCCGGCGGGAGACCCAGTACTTC	CASSQGRRETQYF
NA	18	TRBV4-3	TRBJ2-2	NA	TGCGCCAGCAGCCAAATTAGAAGTAGGACGGTCGACATCGGGGAGCTGTTTTTT	CASSQIRSRTVDIGELFF
many	15	TRBV28	TRBJ2-2	NA	TGTGCCAGCAGCCTCCCGGGGGCGAACACCGGGGAGCTGTTTTTT	CASSLPGANTGELFF
NA	16	TRBV7-8	TRBJ1-3	TRBD1	TGTGCCAGCAGCCCACGGACAGGGAGCTCTGGAAACACCATATATTTT	CASSPRTGSSGNTIYF
many	18	TRBV10-3	TRBJ2-3	TRBD1	TGTGCCATCAGGCCGGGACAGGGTGCACTTGCTAGCACAGATACGCAGTATTTT	CAIRPGQGALASTDTQYF
many	13	TRBV7-2	TRBJ1-5	NA	TGTGCCAGCAGCTTAGCTGGGGGGCAGCCCCAGCATTTT	CASSLAGGQPQHF
NA	16	TRBV12-3/TRBV12-4	TRBJ2-5	NA	TGTGCCAGCAGTTTAGGGGGTCAACAGGGACGAGAGACCCAGTACTTC	CASSLGGQQGRETQYF
NA	16	TRBV7-2	TRBJ2-5	TRBD2	TGTGCCAGCAACAACCTAGGGCGGGGGGGCGATAAGACCCAGTACTTC	CASNNLGRGGDKTQYF
medium-sized	15	TRBV7-3	TRBJ2-2	NA	TGTGCCAGCAGCTCGGGACGGTGGAACACCGGGGAGCTGTTTTTT	CASSSGRWNTGELFF
many	16	TRBV12-3/TRBV12-4	TRBJ1-5	TRBD1	TGTGCCAGCAGCCGACAGGGGGTTGAAGGAAATCAGCCCCAGCATTTT	CASSRQGVEGNQPQHF
many	17	TRBV7-9	TRBJ1-2	TRBD1	TGTGCCAGCAGCCACCCGTTCTCAGGGGGGATTAACTATGGCTACACCTTC	CASSHPFSGGINYGYTF
many	16	TRBV6-1	TRBJ2-7	TRBD1	TGTGCCAGCAGGGAGAGGGACAGGTCCCAGGGTTACGAGCAGTACTTC	CASRERDRSQGYEQYF
NA	17	TRBV6-2/TRBV6-3	TRBJ2-7	NA	TGTGCCAGCAGTTACGCAAAAGGGGCACGCGATCCGGACGAGCAGTACTTC	CASSYAKGARDPDEQYF
many	16	TRBV5-1	TRBJ2-1	NA	TGCGCCAGCAGCCTCTTCGCTAGCGACACCTACAATGAGCAGTTCTTC	CASSLFASDTYNEQFF
many	13	TRBV14	TRBJ2-5	NA	TGTGCCAGCAGCCAAGTGGTCCAAGAGACCCAGTACTTC	CASSQVVQETQYF
many	12	TRBV28	TRBJ1-5	NA	TGTGCCAGCAGTTTAAAGCATCAGCCCCAGCATTTT	CASSLKHQPQHF
few	15	TRBV12-3/TRBV12-4	TRBJ2-7	NA	TGTGCCAGCAGTTTCTCCGGCGGGGCTAACTACGAGCAGTACTTC	CASSFSGGANYEQYF
many	15	TRBV7-6	TRBJ2-5	NA	TGTGCCAGCAGCTTAGATGCAGGGTACCAAGAGACCCAGTACTTC	CASSLDAGYQETQYF
many	12	TRBV7-2	TRBJ1-1	NA	TGTGCCAGCAGCATTGGACGGCGCGAAGCTTTCTTT	CASSIGRREAFF
many	13	TRBV6-1	TRBJ2-2	NA	TGTGCCAGCAGCCGGGACAAAACCGGGGAGCTGTTTTTT	CASSRDKTGELFF
many	16	TRBV4-3	TRBJ1-1	NA	TGCGCCAGCAGCCAAGATGGTTTGGTTGAGAACACTGAAGCTTTCTTT	CASSQDGLVENTEAFF
many	16	TRBV21-1	TRBJ2-5	NA	TGTGCCAGCAGCCCCCCAGGGGTGGAGTACCAAGAGACCCAGTACTTC	CASSPPGVEYQETQYF
many	13	TRBV10-1	TRBJ1-2	TRBD1	TGCGCCAGCAGATCGGACAGGGACTATGGCTACACCTTC	CASRSDRDYGYTF